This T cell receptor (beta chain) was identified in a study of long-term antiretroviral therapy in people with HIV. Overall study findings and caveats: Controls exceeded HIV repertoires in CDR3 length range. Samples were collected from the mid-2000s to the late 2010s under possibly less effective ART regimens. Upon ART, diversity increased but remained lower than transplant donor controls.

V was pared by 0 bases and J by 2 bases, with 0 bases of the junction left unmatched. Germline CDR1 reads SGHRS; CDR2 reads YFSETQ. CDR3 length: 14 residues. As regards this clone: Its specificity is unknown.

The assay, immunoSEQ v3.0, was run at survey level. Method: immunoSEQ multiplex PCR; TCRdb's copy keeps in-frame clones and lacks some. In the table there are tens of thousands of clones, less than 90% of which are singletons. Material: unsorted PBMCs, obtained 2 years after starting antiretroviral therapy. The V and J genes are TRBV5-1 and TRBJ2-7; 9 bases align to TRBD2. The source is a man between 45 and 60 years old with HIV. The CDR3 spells CASSLGGRAYEQYF. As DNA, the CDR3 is TGCGCCAGCAGCTTGGGCGGGAGGGCCTACGAGCAGTACTTC.